Each of the 28 T cell receptor beta chains below was sequenced from the same sample in a study of T cell responses to AZD1222 COVID-19 vaccine. This table comes from immunoSEQ multiplex PCR, and its TCRdb copy is limited to in-frame clones, with some not included. The data show about 110,000 clones, 91% seen once. This sample comprised peripheral blood, obtained on day 0 of AZD1222 vaccination. Receptors originate from an adult in good health.

The rearrangement uses TRBV6-5 and TRBJ2-7; 13 positions match TRBD2. V was pared by 6 bases and J by 0 bases, with 2 bases of the junction left unmatched. Per the germline V gene, CDR1 is MNHEY and CDR2 is SVGAGI. This CDR3 has 15 amino acids. CDR3 sequence reads: CASSRTSGGSYEQYF. Written as DNA, the CDR3 is TGTGCCAGCAGCCGGACTAGCGGGGGCTCCTACGAGCAGTACTTC.

V usage is TRBV2 and J usage is TRBJ2-6; 7 nucleotides line up with TRBD2. The CDR3 covers 15 residues. The V and J ends lost 8 bases and 4 bases, in that order; junction bases with no gene match: 8. The germline V gene encodes CDR1 SNHLY and CDR2 FYNNEI. CDR3 in amino acids: CASQGRAAGANVLTF. In DNA form, the CDR3 reads TGTGCCAGCCAAGGGAGGGCAGCCGGGGCCAACGTCCTGACTTTC.

The J gene is TRBJ2-3, the V gene TRBV3-1 (or the pseudogene TRBV3-2), with 14 bases aligning to TRBD2. V lost 4 bases and J lost 5; bases outside the gene matches: 11. There are 18 residues in the CDR3. Germline V gene sequence: CDR1 LGHDT, CDR2 YNNKEL (reference sequence). This chain's CDR3 is CASSRRGTSGRGVDTQYF. In DNA, the CDR3 is TGTGCCAGCAGCCGCCGCGGGACTAGCGGGAGAGGGGTAGATACGCAGTATTTT.

V and J are TRBV5-4 and TRBJ2-7; either TRBD1 or TRBD2 may supply D (5 bases each). Germline CDR1 and CDR2: SGHNT and YYREEE (reference sequence). This CDR3 is 14 amino acids long. V was cut by 6 bases and J by 7 bases, with 20 bases left in between. CDR3 sequence reads: CASMSGTARSEQYF. The CDR3 nucleotides read TGTGCCAGCATGTCGGGGACGGCCCGATCGGAGCAGTACTTC.

The chain has TRBV6-2 or TRBV6-3 and TRBJ2-7; D gene ambiguous. Trimming cost V 2 bases and J 4 bases, with 6 bases left between them. Germline assignment: CDR1 MNHEY and CDR2 SVGEGT. This CDR3 comprises 12 residues. The CDR3: CASSYPHYEQYF. The DNA for the CDR3 is TGTGCCAGCAGTTACCCCCATTACGAGCAGTACTTC.

The chain joins TRBV5-1 to TRBJ1-3; D is unresolved. The CDR3 sequence is 14 residues long. V was trimmed by 4 bases and J by 0 bases, leaving 8 bases between them. Germline loops: CDR1 SGHRS, CDR2 YFSETQ. The CDR3 region has the DNA TGCGCCAGCAGCCTGGACCGCTCTGGAAACACCATATATTTT. Its translation: CASSLDRSGNTIYF.

This rearrangement joins TRBV5-5 to TRBJ2-6, with 8 bases matching TRBD2. V lost 0 bases to trimming and J lost 2 bases; unmatched junction nucleotides: 13. The CDR3 length is 20 residues. Germline assignment: CDR1 SGHKS and CDR2 YYEKEE (reference sequence). The DNA for the CDR3 is TGTGCCAGCAGCTTGGCGCCACCCGCGCGGGGGGTAGCTGGGGCCAACGTCCTGACTTTC. Amino acid sequence: CASSLAPPARGVAGANVLTF. The variable domain in full, with the rest retrieved from reference TRBV5-5 and TRBJ2-6, is DAGVTQSPTHLIKTRGQQVTLRCSPISGHKSVSWYQQVLGQGPQFIFQYYEKEERGRGNFPDRFSARQFPNYSSELNVNALLLGDSALYLCASSLAPPARGVAGANVLTFGAGSRLTVL.

The genes are TRBV2 and TRBJ2-1; 11 nucleotides line up with TRBD1. This CDR3 contains 14 residues. The V gene end was trimmed by 6 bases and the J gene end by 8 bases; junction bases not matched to a gene: 6. Germline CDR1 reads SNHLY; CDR2 reads FYNNEI. The CDR3 protein is CASSGQGASYEQFF. CDR3 DNA: TGTGCCAGCAGCGGACAGGGGGCGAGCTATGAGCAGTTCTTC.

V usage is TRBV5-1 and J usage is TRBJ1-2; the D is unclear. Trimming took 0 bases from V and 6 from J, leaving 12 bases between them. CDR3 length: 14 amino acids. Looked up from germline, CDR1 is SGHRS and CDR2 is YFSETQ. The CDR3 sequence: CASSLGSDYHGYTF. As DNA, the CDR3 is TGCGCCAGCAGCTTGGGGTCGGACTACCATGGCTACACCTTC.

This chain's CDR3 is CASIIRGGTAVAEAFF. DNA for the CDR3: TGTGCCAGTATCATAAGGGGGGGGACGGCGGTGGCTGAAGCTTTCTTT. The chain links TRBV19 to TRBJ1-1, with a possible D match to TRBD1 (6 bases). This CDR3 is built from 16 residues. Germline V gene lookup returns CDR1 LNHDA and CDR2 SQIVND (reference sequence). V lost 7 bases, J lost 6 bases, and 24 bases lay in between. The full variable domain, with the rest looked up from reference TRBV19 and TRBJ1-1, is DGGITQSPKYLFRKEGQNVTLSCEQNLNHDAMYWYRQDPGQGLRLIYYSQIVNDFQKGDIAEGYSVSREKKESFPLTVTSAQKNPTAFYLCASIIRGGTAVAEAFFGQGTRLTVV.

V usage is TRBV5-1 and J usage is TRBJ1-3, with D tentatively TRBD1 (6 bases). CDR3 size: 13 residues. Germline CDR1 SGHRS, CDR2 YFSETQ. V lost 4 bases and J lost 7, with 12 bases in between. As DNA, the CDR3 is TGCGCCAGCAGCCTAGGGGGGAGCAACACCATATATTTT. Amino acid sequence: CASSLGGSNTIYF.

A word on this clone: The same CDR3 also results from other DNA sequences found in this sample. The rearrangement uses TRBV2 and TRBJ2-1, with TRBD2 matching over 11 bases. The length of the CDR3 is 15 residues. V shed 4 bases, J shed 4 bases, and the junction held 3 bases outside the gene matches. Germline CDR1 SNHLY, CDR2 FYNNEI. The CDR3 protein is CASSAGTSGYNEQFF. The CDR3 DNA sequence: TGTGCCAGCAGTGCCGGGACTAGCGGTTACAATGAGCAGTTCTTC.

This chain uses TRBV2 with TRBJ1-5; D is possibly TRBD1 (5 bases). From germline, CDR1 is SNHLY and CDR2 FYNNEI. This CDR3 spans 14 amino acids. With 7 bases removed from V and 11 bases from J, the gap between germline ends came to 21 bases. CDR3 amino acids: CASTPGTGNRAQHF. Here the CDR3 DNA reads TGTGCCAGCACCCCCGGGACGGGGAATCGAGCCCAGCATTTT. Complete variable domain (other parts from reference TRBV2 and TRBJ1-5): EPEVTQTPSHQVTQMGQEVILRCVPISNHLYFYWYRQILGQKVEFLVSFYNNEISEKSEIFDDQFSVERPDGSNFTLKIRSTKLEDSAMYFCASTPGTGNRAQHFGDGTRLSIL.

The chain couples TRBV10-3 to TRBJ2-3; possibly TRBD1 for D (6 bases). Trimming shortened V by 4 bases and J by 1 base, and 6 bases separated the two germline ends. Germline V CDR1 and CDR2: ENHRY, SYGVKD. The CDR3 is 13 residues long. The CDR3 spells CAISGQGTDTQYF. As DNA, the CDR3 is TGTGCCATCAGTGGACAGGGCACAGATACGCAGTATTTT.

In its sample, this clone was seen a few times. V and J are TRBV29-1 and TRBJ2-2; D is unclear. V dropped 6 bases and J dropped 6 bases, with 14 bases sitting between them. The CDR3 loop spans 13 amino acids. Germline CDR1 and CDR2: SQVTM and ANQGSEA. The CDR3 sequence: CSVARLPPGELFF. The CDR3 DNA reads TGCAGCGTCGCCCGGCTCCCTCCCGGGGAGCTGTTTTTT.

The CDR3 DNA is TGTGCCTGGAATAACCAAGAGACCCAGTACTTC. Protein: CAWNNQETQYF. The J gene is TRBJ2-5, the V gene TRBV30; no clear D. Germline-derived CDR1 and CDR2 are GTSNPN and SVGIG (reference sequence). This CDR3 contains 11 residues. V lost 4 bases, J lost 0 bases, and 3 bases lay in between.

The chain uses TRBV24-1 and TRBJ2-2; 9 bases fit TRBD1. Germline loops: CDR1 KGHDR, CDR2 SFDVKD. The ends lost 3 bases at V and 4 bases at J; junction bases unmatched: 8. The CDR3 spans 17 residues. The CDR3 sequence: CATSDPGTGSGTGELFF. CDR3 bases: TGTGCCACCAGTGATCCCGGGACAGGGTCGGGCACCGGGGAGCTGTTTTTT.

In this sample, this clone turned up once. The V gene is TRBV10-3, the J gene TRBJ1-2; D is undetermined. The CDR3 has 15 amino acids. With 2 bases removed from V and 1 base from J, the gap between germline ends came to 11 bases. Germline lookup yields CDR1 ENHRY and CDR2 SYGVKD. CDR3 coding DNA: TGTGCCATCAGTGAGGATACACGGGGTAACTATGGCTACACCTTC. It encodes CAISEDTRGNYGYTF.

This sequence joins TRBV7-7 and TRBJ2-1; 8 nucleotides agree with TRBD2. Per the germline V gene, CDR1 is SSHAT and CDR2 is FNYEAQ (reference sequence). V dropped 1 base and J dropped 4; count of bases not matched to a gene: 6. This CDR3 has 16 amino acids. CDR3 protein: CASSLGGSGSYNEQFF. In nucleotides, the CDR3 is TGTGCCAGCAGCTTAGGCGGGAGCGGGAGTTACAATGAGCAGTTCTTC.

This clone was counted between two and nine times. The chain recombines TRBV24-1 with TRBJ1-5; a weak D match, TRBD1 (5 bases). V shed 5 bases and J shed 7 bases, with 20 bases lying between them. Germline V gene sequence: CDR1 KGHDR, CDR2 SFDVKD. The CDR3 contains 16 residues. This CDR3 reads CATSVRPGQREQPQHF. CDR3 coding DNA: TGTGCCACCAGTGTCCGCCCGGGGCAGCGGGAGCAGCCCCAGCATTTT.

This chain connects TRBV7-2 to TRBJ2-2; TRBD2 is a possible D gene (6 bases). V was cut by 5 bases and J by 3 bases, with 19 bases left in between. The CDR3 is 17 amino acids. CDR1 is SGHTA and CDR2 is FQGNSA in the germline V gene. The CDR3 reads CASSPLPGRSHTGELFF. For the CDR3, the DNA is TGTGCCAGCAGCCCGCTCCCAGGGAGGTCACACACCGGGGAGCTGTTTTTT.

This chain links TRBV21-1 with TRBJ1-3. TRBV21-1 is designated a pseudogene. This CDR3 is 16 amino acids long. In DNA, the CDR3 is TGTGCCAGCAGCAAAGTATCCTTTTGCTCTGGAAACACCATATATTTT. It encodes CASSKVSFCSGNTIYF.

The CDR3 DNA reads TGTGCCAGCAGTCCGGGACAGAATCAGCCCCAGCATTTT. Its protein is CASSPGQNQPQHF. V and J are TRBV5-8 and TRBJ1-5, with 7 bases matching TRBD1. Germline V gives CDR1 SGHTS, CDR2 YDEGEE. Trimming at V came to 5 bases and at J to 4 bases, leaving 3 bases not matched to a gene. The CDR3 extends over 13 amino acids. The full variable domain, with the rest looked up from reference TRBV5-8 and TRBJ1-5, is EAGVTQSPTHLIKTRGQQATLRCSPISGHTSVYWYQQALGLGLQFLLWYDEGEERNRGNFPPRFSGRQFPNYSSELNVNALELEDSALYLCASSPGQNQPQHFGDGTRLSIL.

The chain has TRBV11-2 and TRBJ2-2; D is perhaps TRBD2 (5 bases). V lost 3 bases to trimming and J lost 5 bases, with 16 bases between them. The length of the CDR3 is 16 residues. From germline, CDR1 is SGHAT and CDR2 FQNNGV. The CDR3 sequence: CASSFDVEGRTGELFF. In nucleotides, the CDR3 is TGTGCCAGCAGCTTCGACGTCGAGGGCCGAACCGGGGAGCTGTTTTTT.

The gene calls are TRBV10-3 and TRBJ1-2; D perhaps matches TRBD1 (6 bases). V shed 4 bases and J shed 0 bases, with 18 bases lying between them. The germline CDR1 and CDR2 sequences are ENHRY and SYGVKD. The CDR3 is made up of 17 amino acids. The CDR3 nucleotides are TGTGCCATCAGTGGTGGGGGGGGCCGGTCAACTAACTATGGCTACACCTTC. Encoded protein: CAISGGGGRSTNYGYTF.

This chain connects TRBV5-5 to TRBJ1-2; D perhaps matches TRBD1 (6 bases). This CDR3 contains 15 residues. The V and J ends lost 4 bases and 8 bases respectively, with 21 bases between them. Germline assignment: CDR1 SGHKS and CDR2 YYEKEE (reference sequence). The CDR3 bases are TGTGCCAGCAGCCCCGCGGAGGGGACAATAGGGGGCTACACCTTC. It is translated as CASSPAEGTIGGYTF.

The J gene is TRBJ2-1, the V gene TRBV7-3; D gene unclear. V lost 5 bases and J 0 bases, leaving 14 bases between the germline ends. The CDR3 length is 16 residues. Germline lookup yields CDR1 SGHTA and CDR2 FQGTGA. DNA of the CDR3: TGTGCCAGCAGCGCACGGCAAGCGAGCTCCTACAATGAGCAGTTCTTC. Amino acid sequence: CASSARQASSYNEQFF.

This clone is termed medium-sized. The CDR3 protein is CASSPSGWGETQYF. The CDR3 DNA sequence: TGTGCCAGTAGTCCTTCGGGCTGGGGAGAGACCCAGTACTTC. The chain joins TRBV19 to TRBJ2-5; D is undetermined. The ends were cut back, 5 bases at V and 4 bases at J, with 14 bases in the middle. The V gene's germline CDR1 is LNHDA and CDR2 SQIVND (reference sequence). CDR3 length equals 14 residues.